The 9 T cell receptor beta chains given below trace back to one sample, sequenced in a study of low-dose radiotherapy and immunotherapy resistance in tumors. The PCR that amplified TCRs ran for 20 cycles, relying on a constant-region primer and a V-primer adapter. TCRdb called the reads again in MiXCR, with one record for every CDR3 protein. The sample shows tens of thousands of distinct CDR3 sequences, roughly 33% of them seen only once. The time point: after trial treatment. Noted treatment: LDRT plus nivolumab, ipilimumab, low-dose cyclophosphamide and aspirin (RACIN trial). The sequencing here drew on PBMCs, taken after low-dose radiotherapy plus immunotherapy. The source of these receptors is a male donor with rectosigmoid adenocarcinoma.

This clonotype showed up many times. The CDR3 region is CASSLGAEETQYF. The CDR3 coding sequence is TGTGCCAGCAGTTTAGGGGCAGAAGAGACCCAGTACTTC. The V gene is TRBV28, the J gene TRBJ2-5, with D tentatively TRBD1 (5 bases). The V end was cut by 2 bases, the J end by 3 bases, with 7 bases between. Germline values: CDR1 MDHEN, CDR2 SYDVKM. The CDR3 is 13 residues long.

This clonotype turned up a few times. The CDR3 spells CASRIGVYNSPLHF. DNA of the CDR3: TGTGCCAGCAGAATAGGAGTTTATAATTCACCCCTCCACTTT. The chain links TRBV12-3 or TRBV12-4 to TRBJ1-6; D is undetermined. This CDR3 region has 14 residues. V dropped 6 bases and J dropped 4 bases, with 10 bases sitting between them.

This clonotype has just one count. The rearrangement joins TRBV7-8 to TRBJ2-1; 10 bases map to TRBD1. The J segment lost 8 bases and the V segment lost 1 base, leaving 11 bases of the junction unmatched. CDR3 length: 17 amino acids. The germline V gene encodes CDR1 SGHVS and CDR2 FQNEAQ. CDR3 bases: TGTGCCAGCAGCTTAGACGCCGGGACAGGGGTATATGATGAGCAGTTCTTC. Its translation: CASSLDAGTGVYDEQFF.

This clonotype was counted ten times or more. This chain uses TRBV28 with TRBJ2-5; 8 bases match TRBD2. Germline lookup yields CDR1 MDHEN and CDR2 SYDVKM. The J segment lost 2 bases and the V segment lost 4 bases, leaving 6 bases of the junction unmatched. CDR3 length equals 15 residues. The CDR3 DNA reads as TGTGCCAGCAGTTATCCGGGGGGGCTACAAGAGACCCAGTACTTC. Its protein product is CASSYPGGLQETQYF.

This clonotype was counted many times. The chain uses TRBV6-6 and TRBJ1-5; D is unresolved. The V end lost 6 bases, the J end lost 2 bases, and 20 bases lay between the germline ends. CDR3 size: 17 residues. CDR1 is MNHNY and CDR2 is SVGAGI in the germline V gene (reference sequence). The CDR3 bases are TGTGCCAGCAGCAAAAATCCCTCGTGGTCGGGCAATCAGCCCCAGCATTTT. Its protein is CASSKNPSWSGNQPQHF.

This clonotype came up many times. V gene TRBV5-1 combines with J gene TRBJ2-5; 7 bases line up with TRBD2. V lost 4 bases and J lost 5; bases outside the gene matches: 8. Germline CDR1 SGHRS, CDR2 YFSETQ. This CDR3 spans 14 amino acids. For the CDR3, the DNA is TGCGCCAGCAGCCAACGGACTAGTTCGGAGACCCAGTACTTC. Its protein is CASSQRTSSETQYF.

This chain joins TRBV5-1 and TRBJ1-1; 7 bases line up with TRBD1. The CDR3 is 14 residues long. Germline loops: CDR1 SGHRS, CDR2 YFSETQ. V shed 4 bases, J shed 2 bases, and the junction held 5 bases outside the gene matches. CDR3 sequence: CASSGGQINTEAFF. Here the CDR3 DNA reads TGCGCCAGCAGCGGGGGACAGATAAACACTGAAGCTTTCTTT.

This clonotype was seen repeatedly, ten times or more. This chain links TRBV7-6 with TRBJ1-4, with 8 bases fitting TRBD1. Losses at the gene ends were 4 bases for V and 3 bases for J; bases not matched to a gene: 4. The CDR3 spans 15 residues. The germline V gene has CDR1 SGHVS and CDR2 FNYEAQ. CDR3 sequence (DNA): TGTGCCAGCAGCTCCCAGACAGGGGCTAATGAAAAACTGTTTTTT. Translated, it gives CASSSQTGANEKLFF. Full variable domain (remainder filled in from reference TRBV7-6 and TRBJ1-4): GAGVSQSPRYKVTKRGQDVALRCDPISGHVSLYWYRQALGQGPEFLTYFNYEAQQDKSGLPNDRFSAERPEGSISTLTIQRTEQRDSAMYRCASSSQTGANEKLFFGSGTQLSVL.

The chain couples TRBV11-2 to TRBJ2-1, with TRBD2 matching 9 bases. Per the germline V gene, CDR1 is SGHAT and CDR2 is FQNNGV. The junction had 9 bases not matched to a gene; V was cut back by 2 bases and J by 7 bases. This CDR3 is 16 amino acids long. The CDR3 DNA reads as TGTGCCAGCAGCTTACGACGCGGGAGGGCCGAAAATGAGCAGTTCTTC. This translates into CASSLRRGRAENEQFF.